This T cell receptor beta chain was sequenced for a study of blood T cell repertoires in COVID-19. Overall study context: Samples of COVID-19 (acute and convalescent) were obtained from the United States, Italy and Spain. T cells, B-cell-depleted T cells, or PBMCs supplied cDNA or gDNA.

Trimming cost V 2 bases and J 2 bases, with 9 bases left between them. CDR1 is MNHEY and CDR2 is SVGEGT in the germline V gene. The CDR3 covers 14 residues. In the original workflow: Amplification with reference gene primers provided the estimates of nucleated cell counts. TCRdb keeps only in-frame clones here, not all; method: immunoSEQ multiplex PCR. For V, J and clone size, that table is used; D and trimming come from the DNA. The sample lists 25,000 to 35,000 clones, more than 85% occurring once. This chain connects TRBV6-2 or TRBV6-3 to TRBJ1-1; D ambiguous. The source material was peripheral blood. This receptor was taken from a human donor with active COVID-19. The donor label of this sample is uncertain. The DNA of the CDR3 is TGTGCCAGCAGTTACGGAGGACCTAACACTGAAGCTTTCTTT. This sequence encodes CASSYGGPNTEAFF.